This T cell receptor beta chain was observed in a study of blood T cell repertoires in COVID-19. Study as a whole: Italy, Spain and the United States were the sources of the convalescent and acute COVID-19 samples. T cells, B-cell-depleted T cells, or PBMCs supplied cDNA or gDNA.

In the authors' methods: Estimation of nucleated cell counts relied on the amplification of reference gene primers. TCRdb's table, derived via immunoSEQ multiplex PCR, lists solely in-frame clones and lacks some. V and J calls plus clone size are reproduced from that table; the DNA served to infer D and trimming. Here the sample spans about 150,000 clones, about four fifths being singletons. Germline V CDR1 and CDR2: LGHNA, YNFKEQ. V was pared by 1 base and J by 2 bases, with 1 base of the junction left unmatched. There are 16 residues in the CDR3. This rearrangement joins TRBV4-2 to TRBJ1-4; TRBD1 aligns across 10 bases. Specimen: peripheral blood. This sequence originates from a man aged 55 to 70 with acute or convalescent COVID-19. CDR3 in amino acids: CASSQGQGATNEKLFF. CDR3 nucleotide sequence: TGTGCCAGCAGCCAAGGACAGGGGGCCACTAATGAAAAACTGTTTTTT.